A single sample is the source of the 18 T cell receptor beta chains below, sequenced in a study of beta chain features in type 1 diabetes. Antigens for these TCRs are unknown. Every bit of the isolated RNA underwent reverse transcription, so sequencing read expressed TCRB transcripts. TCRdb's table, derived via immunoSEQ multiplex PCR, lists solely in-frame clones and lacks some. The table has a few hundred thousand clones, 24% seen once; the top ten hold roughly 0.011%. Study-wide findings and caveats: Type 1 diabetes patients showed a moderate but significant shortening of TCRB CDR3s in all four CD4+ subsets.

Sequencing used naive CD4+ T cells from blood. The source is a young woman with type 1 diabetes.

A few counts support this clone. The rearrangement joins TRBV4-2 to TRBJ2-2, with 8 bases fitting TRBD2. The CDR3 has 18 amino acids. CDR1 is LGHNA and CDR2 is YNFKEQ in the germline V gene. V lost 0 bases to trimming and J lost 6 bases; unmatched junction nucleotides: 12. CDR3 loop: CASSQDGTSSFMAGELFF. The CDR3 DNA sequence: TGTGCCAGCAGCCAAGACGGGACTAGTTCCTTTATGGCCGGGGAGCTGTTTTTT.

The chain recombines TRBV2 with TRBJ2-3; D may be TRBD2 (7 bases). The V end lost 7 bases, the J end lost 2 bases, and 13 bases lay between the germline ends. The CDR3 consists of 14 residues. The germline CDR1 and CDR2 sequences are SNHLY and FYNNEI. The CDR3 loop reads CASNGGTNTDTQYF. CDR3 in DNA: TGTGCCAGCAACGGGGGGACAAACACAGATACGCAGTATTTT.

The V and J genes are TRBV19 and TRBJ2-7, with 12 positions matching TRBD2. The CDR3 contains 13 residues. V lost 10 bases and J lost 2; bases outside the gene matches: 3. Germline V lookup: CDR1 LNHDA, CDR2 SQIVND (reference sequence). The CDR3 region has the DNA TGTGCCACCAGGACTAGCGGGACCTACGAGCAGTACTTC. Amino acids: CATRTSGTYEQYF. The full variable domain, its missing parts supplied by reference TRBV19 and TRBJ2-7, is DGGITQSPKYLFRKEGQNVTLSCEQNLNHDAMYWYRQDPGQGLRLIYYSQIVNDFQKGDIAEGYSVSREKKESFPLTVTSAQKNPTAFYLCATRTSGTYEQYFGPGTRLTVT.

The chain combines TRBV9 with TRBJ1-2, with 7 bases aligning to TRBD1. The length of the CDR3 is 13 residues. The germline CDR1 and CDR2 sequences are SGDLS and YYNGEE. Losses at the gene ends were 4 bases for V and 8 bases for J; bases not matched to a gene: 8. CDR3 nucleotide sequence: TGTGCCAGCAGCCCTACAGGGGCCGGGGGCTACACCTTC. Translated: CASSPTGAGGYTF.

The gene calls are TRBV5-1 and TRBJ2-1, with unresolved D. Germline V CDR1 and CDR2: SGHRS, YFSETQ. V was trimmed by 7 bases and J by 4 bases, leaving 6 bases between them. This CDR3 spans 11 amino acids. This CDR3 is CASAEYNEQFF. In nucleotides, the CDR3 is TGCGCCAGCGCCGAGTACAATGAGCAGTTCTTC. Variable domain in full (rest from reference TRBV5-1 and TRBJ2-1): KAGVTQTPRYLIKTRGQQVTLSCSPISGHRSVSWYQQTPGQGLQFLFEYFSETQRNKGNFPGRFSGRQFSNSRSEMNVSTLELGDSALYLCASAEYNEQFFGPGTRLTVL.

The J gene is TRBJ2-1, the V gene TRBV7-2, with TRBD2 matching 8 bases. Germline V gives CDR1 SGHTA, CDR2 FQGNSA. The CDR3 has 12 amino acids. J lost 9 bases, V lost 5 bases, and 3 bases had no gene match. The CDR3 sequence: CASSASGSEQFF. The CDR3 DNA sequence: TGTGCCAGCAGCGCGAGCGGGAGTGAGCAGTTCTTC.

CDR3 nucleotides: TGTGCCAGCAGCGCACTAGCGGGAGGGCAATCCTACGAGCAGTACTTC. This gives the protein CASSALAGGQSYEQYF. V usage is TRBV4-2 and J usage is TRBJ2-7; 13 nucleotides line up with TRBD2. Germline assignment: CDR1 LGHNA and CDR2 YNFKEQ. The CDR3 is 16 residues long. With 5 bases clipped from V and 1 base from J, the junction kept 5 bases outside the gene matches.

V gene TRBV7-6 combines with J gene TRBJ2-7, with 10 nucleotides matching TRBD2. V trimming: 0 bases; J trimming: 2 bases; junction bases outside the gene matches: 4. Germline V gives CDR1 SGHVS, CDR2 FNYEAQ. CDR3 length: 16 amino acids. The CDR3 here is CASSLAGGLAAYEQYF. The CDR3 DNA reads TGTGCCAGCAGCTTAGCGGGCGGACTAGCGGCCTACGAGCAGTACTTC.

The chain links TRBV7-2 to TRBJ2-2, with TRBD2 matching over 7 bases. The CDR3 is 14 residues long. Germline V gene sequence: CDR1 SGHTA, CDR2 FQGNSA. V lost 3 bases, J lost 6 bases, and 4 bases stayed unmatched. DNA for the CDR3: TGTGCCAGCAGCTTTGGCGGGAGCTCCGGGGAGCTGTTTTTT. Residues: CASSFGGSSGELFF.

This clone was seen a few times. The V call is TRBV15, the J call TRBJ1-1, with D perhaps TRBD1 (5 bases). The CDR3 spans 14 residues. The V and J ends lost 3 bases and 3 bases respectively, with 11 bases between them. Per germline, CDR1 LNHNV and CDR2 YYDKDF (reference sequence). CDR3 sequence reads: CATSSKQGDTEAFF. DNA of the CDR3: TGTGCCACCAGCAGCAAGCAAGGGGACACTGAAGCTTTCTTT.

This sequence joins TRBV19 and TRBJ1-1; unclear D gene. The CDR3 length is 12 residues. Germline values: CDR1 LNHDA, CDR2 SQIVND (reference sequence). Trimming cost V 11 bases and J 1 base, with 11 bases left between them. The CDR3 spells CASVRRNTEAFF. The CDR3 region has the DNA TGTGCCTCCGTGCGGCGGAACACTGAAGCTTTCTTT.

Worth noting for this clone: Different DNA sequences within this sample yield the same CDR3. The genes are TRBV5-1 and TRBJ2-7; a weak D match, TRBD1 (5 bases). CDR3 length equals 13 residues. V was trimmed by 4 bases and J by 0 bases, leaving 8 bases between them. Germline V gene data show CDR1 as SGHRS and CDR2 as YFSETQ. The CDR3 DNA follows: TGCGCCAGCAGCCCGGACAACTCCTACGAGCAGTACTTC. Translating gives CASSPDNSYEQYF.

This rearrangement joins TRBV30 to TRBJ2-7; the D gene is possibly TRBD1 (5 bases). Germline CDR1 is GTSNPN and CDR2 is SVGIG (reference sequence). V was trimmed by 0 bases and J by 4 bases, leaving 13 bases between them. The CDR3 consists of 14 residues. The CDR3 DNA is TGTGCCTGGAGTGTAGGACACGGTCTTTACGAGCAGTACTTC. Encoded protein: CAWSVGHGLYEQYF.

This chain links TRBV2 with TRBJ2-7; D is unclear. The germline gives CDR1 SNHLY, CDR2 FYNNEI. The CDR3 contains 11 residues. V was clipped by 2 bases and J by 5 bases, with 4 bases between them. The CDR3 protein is CASSEFNEQYF. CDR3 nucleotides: TGTGCCAGCAGTGAATTTAACGAGCAGTACTTC.

The DNA of the CDR3 is TGTGCCAGTAGTAAGAACGGACTAGCGGGCTCGAACACCGGGGAGCTGTTTTTT. Its translation is CASSKNGLAGSNTGELFF. V gene TRBV19 combines with J gene TRBJ2-2; 11 positions agree with TRBD2. The V gene end was trimmed by 4 bases and the J gene end by 0 bases; junction bases not matched to a gene: 7. This CDR3 contains 18 residues. CDR1 and CDR2 (germline): LNHDA, SQIVND (reference sequence).

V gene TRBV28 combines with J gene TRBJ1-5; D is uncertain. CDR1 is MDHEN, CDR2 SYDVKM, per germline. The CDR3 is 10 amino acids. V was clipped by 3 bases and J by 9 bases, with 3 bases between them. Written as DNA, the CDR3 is TGTGCCAGCAGTTTCGGGCCCCAGCATTTT. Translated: CASSFGPQHF.

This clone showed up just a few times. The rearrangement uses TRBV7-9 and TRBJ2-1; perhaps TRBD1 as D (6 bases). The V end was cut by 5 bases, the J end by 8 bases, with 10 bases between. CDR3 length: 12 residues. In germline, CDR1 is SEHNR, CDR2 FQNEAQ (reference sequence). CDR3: CASSEQGYEQFF. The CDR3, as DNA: TGTGCCAGCAGCGAACAGGGCTATGAGCAGTTCTTC.

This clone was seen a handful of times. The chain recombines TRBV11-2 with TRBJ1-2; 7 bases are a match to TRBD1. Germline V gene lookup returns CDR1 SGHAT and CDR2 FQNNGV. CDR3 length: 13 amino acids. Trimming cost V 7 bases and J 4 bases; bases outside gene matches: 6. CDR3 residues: CASTGTEFYGYTF. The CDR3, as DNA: TGTGCCAGCACCGGGACAGAATTCTATGGCTACACCTTC.